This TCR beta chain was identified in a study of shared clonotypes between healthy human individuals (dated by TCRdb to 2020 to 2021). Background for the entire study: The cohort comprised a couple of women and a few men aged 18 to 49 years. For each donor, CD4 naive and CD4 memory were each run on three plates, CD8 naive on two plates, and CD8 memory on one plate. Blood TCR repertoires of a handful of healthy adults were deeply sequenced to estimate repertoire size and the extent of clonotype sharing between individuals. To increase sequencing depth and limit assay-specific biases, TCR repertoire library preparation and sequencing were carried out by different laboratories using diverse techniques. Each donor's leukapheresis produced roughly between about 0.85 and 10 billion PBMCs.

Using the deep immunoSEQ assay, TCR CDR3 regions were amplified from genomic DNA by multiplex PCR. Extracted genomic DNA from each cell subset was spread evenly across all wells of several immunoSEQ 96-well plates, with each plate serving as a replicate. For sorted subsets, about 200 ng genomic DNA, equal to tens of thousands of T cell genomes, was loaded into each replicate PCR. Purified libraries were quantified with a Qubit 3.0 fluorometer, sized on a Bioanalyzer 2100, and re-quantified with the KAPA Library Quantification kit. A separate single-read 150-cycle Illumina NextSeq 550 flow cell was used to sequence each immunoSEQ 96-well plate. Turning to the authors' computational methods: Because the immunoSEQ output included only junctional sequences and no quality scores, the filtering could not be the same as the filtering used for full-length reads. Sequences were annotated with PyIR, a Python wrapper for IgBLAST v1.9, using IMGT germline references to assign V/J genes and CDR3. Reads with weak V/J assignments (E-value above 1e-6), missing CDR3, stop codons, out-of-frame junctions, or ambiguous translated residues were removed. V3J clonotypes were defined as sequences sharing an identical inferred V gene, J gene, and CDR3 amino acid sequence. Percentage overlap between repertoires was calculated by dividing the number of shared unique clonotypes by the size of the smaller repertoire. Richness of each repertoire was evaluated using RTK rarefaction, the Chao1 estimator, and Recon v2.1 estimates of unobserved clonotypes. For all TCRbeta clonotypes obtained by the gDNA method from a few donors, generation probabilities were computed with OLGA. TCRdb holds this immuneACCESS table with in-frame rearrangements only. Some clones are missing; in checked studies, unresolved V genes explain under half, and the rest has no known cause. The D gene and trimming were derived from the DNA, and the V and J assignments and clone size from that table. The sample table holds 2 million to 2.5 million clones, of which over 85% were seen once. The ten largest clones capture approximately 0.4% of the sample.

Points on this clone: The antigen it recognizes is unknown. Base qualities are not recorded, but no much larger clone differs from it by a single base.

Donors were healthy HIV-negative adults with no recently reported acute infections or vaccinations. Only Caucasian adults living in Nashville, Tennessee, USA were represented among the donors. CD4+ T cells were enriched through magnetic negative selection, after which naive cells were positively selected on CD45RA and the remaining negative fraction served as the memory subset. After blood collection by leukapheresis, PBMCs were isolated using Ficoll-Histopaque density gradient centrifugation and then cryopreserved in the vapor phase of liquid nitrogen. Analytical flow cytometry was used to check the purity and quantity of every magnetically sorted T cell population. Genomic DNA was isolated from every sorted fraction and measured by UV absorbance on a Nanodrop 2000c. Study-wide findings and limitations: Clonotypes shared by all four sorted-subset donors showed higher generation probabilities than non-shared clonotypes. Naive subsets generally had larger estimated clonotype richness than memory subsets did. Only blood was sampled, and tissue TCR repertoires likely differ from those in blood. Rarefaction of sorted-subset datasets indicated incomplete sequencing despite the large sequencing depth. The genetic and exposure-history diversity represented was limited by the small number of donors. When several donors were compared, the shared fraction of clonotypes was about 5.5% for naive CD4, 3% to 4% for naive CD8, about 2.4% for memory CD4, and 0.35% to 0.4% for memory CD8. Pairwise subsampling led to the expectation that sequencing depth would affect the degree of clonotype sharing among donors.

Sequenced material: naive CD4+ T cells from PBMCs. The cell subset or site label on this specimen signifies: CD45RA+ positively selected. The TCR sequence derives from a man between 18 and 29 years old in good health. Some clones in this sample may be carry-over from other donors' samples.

The nucleotide sequence is TGTGCGATAACCCGGGACTGGGCTAGCACAGATACGCAGTATTTT. This yields the protein CAITRDWASTDTQYF. The receptor chain draws on TRBV2 and TRBJ2-3; a tentative D call is TRBD2 (6 bases match). Inclusive of the bounding cysteine and phenylalanine, the CDR3 is 15 residues long. The entry retains the CDR3 DNA only, 45 bases that are in frame from base 1. CDR1 and CDR2 are read off the germline V gene as SNHLY and FYNNEI.